The following is a TCR beta chain sequence with its context. The data derive from a study of long-term antiretroviral therapy in people with HIV. This CDR3 has 11 residues. Germline CDR1 and CDR2: DFQATT and SNEGSKA (reference sequence). V lost 3 bases and J lost 7, with 7 bases in between. The libraries were made with immunoSEQ v3.0 at survey level. Profiled with immunoSEQ multiplex PCR; TCRdb holds only in-frame clones, not every one. The table lists 30,000 or so clones, around 97% of them singletons. The rearrangement uses TRBV20-1 and TRBJ2-1; D ambiguous. This specimen consisted of unsorted PBMCs, obtained 7.6 years after starting antiretroviral therapy. The clonotype originates from a man in his thirties or forties with HIV. CDR3 sequence reads: CSASRGNEQFF. As DNA, the CDR3 is TGCAGTGCTAGTCGTGGAAATGAGCAGTTCTTC.